This T cell receptor beta chain is from a study of early T cells in non-severe SARS-CoV-2 infection (dated by TCRdb to the early 2020s). About the full investigation: Bulk RNA from unsorted whole blood was used for TCR sequencing, so alpha and beta chains could not be paired. Study-level results and caveats: Matching against VDJdb was skewed toward anti-spike CD8 responses, likely underestimated virus-specific expansions, and missed private and CD4 specificities.

Reading from cysteine to phenylalanine, the CDR3 counts 15 amino acids. The sequence is cut down to CDR3 DNA, 45 bases in frame from base 1. From a lookup of the germline V gene, CDR1 and CDR2 are SGHTA and FQGTGA. The junction shows trimming of 5 bases on V and 3 bases on J, plus 13 bases between the germline ends. Receptor amplification or capture employed 5' RACE. The reads were generated on a NextSeq 500. Unique molecular identifiers were attached to individual cDNA molecules in the TCR library protocol so that sequencing error and PCR bias could be corrected. Sequencing covered both TCR alpha and beta chains, and within each sample the abundances of alpha and beta sequences were tightly co-correlated. In the original analysis: Decombinator V4 was used to perform V gene, J gene and CDR3 annotation of TCR sequences. TCRs were defined as expanded if a significant change between any two time points was detected under a Poisson model with p below 0.0001. TCR abundances were normalised to the total number of TCRs sequenced per sample and were expressed as counts per million. TRAV1-2 paired with TRAJ12, TRAJ20 or TRAJ33 defined MAIT TCRs, while TRAV10 paired with TRAJ18 defined iNKT TCRs. VDJdb, accessed on 1 November 2021, was searched for TCRs annotated for CMV, EBV and SARS-CoV-2, and TCRs annotated for more than one antigen were excluded. The public reads were reanalyzed by TCRdb: fastp trimming at Q25, MiXCR alignment, in-frame beta chains only. When rows share a CDR3 protein, they turn into one entry using the most common DNA and genes. The V and J calls shown here were made by TCRdb, not taken from the authors' results. The sample profile shows 40,000 or so distinct CDR3 sequences; 7.9% of them were found once. The ten largest clones add up to around 12% of the sample.

The sample holds a few counts of this clonotype. Its specific antigen is unknown. Per-base quality was not reported, and no clone a single base away is much larger than it. Set within a cohort of healthcare workers in London, UK, this nested case-control study involved weekly PCR testing of nasopharyngeal swabs along with blood sampling. Healthcare workers were recruited during the week of the UK lockdown, between 23 and 31 March 2020, and followed weekly for up to about 15 weeks. The TCR originated in an adult who was a healthcare worker with PCR-confirmed SARS-CoV-2 infection or an uninfected control (not recorded which). The source was whole blood, collected at baseline. The chain joins TRBV7-3 to TRBJ2-2; the D gene remains uncertain. DNA sequence: TGTGCCAGCAGCATGCAAGGTTATGACACCGGGGAGCTGTTTTTT. Its translation is CASSMQGYDTGELFF.